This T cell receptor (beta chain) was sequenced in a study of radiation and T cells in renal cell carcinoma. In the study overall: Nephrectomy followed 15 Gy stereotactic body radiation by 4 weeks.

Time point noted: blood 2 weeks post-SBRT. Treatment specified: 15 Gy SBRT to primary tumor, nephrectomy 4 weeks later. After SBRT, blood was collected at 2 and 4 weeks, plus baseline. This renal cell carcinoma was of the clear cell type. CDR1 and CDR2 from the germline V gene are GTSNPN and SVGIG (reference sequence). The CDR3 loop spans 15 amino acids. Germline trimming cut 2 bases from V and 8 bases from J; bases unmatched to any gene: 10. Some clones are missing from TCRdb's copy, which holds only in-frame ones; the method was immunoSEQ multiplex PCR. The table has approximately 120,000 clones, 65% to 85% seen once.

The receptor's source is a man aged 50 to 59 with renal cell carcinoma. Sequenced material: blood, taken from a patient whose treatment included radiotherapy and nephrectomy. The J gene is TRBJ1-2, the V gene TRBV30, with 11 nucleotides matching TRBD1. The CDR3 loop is CAWSRGTGGAMGYTF. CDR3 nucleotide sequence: TGTGCCTGGAGTAGGGGGACAGGGGGAGCTATGGGCTACACCTTC.